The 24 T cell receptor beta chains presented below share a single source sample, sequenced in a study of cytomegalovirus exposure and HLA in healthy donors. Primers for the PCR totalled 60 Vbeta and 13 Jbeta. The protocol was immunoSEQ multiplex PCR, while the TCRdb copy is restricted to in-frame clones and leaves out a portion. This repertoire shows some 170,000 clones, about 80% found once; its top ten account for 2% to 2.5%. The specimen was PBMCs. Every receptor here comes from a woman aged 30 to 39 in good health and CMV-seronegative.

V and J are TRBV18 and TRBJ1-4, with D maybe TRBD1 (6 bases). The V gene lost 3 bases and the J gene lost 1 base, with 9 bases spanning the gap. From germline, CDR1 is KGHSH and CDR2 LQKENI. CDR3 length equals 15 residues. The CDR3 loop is CASSPQTGTNEKLFF. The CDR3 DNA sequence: TGTGCCAGCTCACCGCAGACAGGAACTAATGAAAAACTGTTTTTT. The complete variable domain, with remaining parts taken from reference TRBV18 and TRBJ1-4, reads NAGVMQNPRHLVRRRGQEARLRCSPMKGHSHVYWYRQLPEEGLKFMVYLQKENIIDESGMPKERFSAEFPKEGPSILRIQQVVRGDSAAYFCASSPQTGTNEKLFFGSGTQLSVL.

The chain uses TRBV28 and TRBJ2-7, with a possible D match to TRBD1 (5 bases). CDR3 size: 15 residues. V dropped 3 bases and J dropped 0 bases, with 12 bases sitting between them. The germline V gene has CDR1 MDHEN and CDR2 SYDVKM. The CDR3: CASSLRQPRSYEQYF. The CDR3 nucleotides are TGTGCCAGCAGTTTGCGACAGCCTCGCTCCTACGAGCAGTACTTC. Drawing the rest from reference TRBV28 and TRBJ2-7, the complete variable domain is DVKVTQSSRYLVKRTGEKVFLECVQDMDHENMFWYRQDPGLGLRLIYFSYDVKMKEKGDIPEGYSVSREKKERFSLILESASTNQTSMYLCASSLRQPRSYEQYFGPGTRLTVT.

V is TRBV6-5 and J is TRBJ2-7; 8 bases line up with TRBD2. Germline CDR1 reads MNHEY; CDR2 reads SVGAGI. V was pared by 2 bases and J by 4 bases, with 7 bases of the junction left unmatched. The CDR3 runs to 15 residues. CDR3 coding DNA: TGTGCCAGCAGTTACGGAGGCGGGAGGATGTACGAGCAGTACTTC. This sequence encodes CASSYGGGRMYEQYF.

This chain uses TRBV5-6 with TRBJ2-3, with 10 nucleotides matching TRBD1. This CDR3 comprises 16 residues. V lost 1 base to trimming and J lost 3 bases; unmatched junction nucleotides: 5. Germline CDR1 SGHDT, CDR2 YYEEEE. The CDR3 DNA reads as TGTGCCAGCAGCTTGCGTGGGACAGGGGTTACAGATACGCAGTATTTT. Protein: CASSLRGTGVTDTQYF.

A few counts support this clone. The CDR3, as DNA: TGTGCCATCAGTGAGGACAGGGGAGGGTACGAGCAGTACTTC. This sequence encodes CAISEDRGGYEQYF. This rearrangement joins TRBV10-3 to TRBJ2-7, with a tentative D call TRBD1 (8 bases). CDR1 is ENHRY, CDR2 SYGVKD, per germline. Trimming removed 2 bases at V and 4 bases at J, with 12 bases between. The CDR3 is 14 amino acids.

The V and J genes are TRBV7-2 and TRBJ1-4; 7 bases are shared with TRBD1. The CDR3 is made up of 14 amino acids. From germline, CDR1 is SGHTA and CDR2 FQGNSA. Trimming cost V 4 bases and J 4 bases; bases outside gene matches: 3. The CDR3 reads CASSYQGGNEKLFF. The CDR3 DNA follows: TGTGCCAGCAGCTATCAGGGGGGTAATGAAAAACTGTTTTTT.

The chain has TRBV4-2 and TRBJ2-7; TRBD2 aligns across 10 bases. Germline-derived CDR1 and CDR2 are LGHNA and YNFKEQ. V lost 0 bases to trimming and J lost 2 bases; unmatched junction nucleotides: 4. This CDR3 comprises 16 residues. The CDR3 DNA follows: TGTGCCAGCAGCCAAGATTCTAGCGGGGGAGCCTACGAGCAGTACTTC. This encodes CASSQDSSGGAYEQYF.

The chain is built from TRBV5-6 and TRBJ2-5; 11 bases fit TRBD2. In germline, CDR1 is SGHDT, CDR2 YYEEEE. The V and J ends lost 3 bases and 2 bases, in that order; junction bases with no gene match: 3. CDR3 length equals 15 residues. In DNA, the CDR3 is TGTGCCAGCAGCTATCCTAGCGGGGGGCAAGAGACCCAGTACTTC. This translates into CASSYPSGGQETQYF. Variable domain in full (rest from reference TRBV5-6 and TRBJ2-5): DAGVTQSPTHLIKTRGQQVTLRCSPKSGHDTVSWYQQALGQGPQFIFQYYEEEERQRGNFPDRFSGHQFPNYSSELNVNALLLGDSALYLCASSYPSGGQETQYFGPGTRLLVL.

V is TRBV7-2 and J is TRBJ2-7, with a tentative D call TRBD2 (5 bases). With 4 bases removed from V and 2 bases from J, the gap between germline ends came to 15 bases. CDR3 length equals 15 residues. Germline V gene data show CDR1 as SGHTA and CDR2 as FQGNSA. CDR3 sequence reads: CASSSSSIGTYEQYF. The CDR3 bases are TGTGCCAGCAGCTCCTCCAGTATCGGGACCTACGAGCAGTACTTC.

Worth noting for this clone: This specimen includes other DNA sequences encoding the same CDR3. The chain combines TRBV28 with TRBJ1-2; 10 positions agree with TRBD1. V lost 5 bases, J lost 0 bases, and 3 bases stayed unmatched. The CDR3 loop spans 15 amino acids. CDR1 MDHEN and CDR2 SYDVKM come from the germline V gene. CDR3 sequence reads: CASSPGTGANYGYTF. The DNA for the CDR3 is TGTGCCAGCAGTCCAGGGACAGGGGCTAACTATGGCTACACCTTC.

This CDR3 is CASSQNAGNPYEQYF. CDR3 coding DNA: TGCGCCAGCAGCCAAAATGCAGGGAACCCCTACGAGCAGTACTTC. The V and J genes are TRBV4-1 and TRBJ2-7; perhaps TRBD1 as D (5 bases). The germline V and J ends were trimmed by 2 bases and 2 bases, with 13 bases remaining between them. CDR1 is MGHRA and CDR2 is YSYEKL in the germline V gene. The CDR3 is 15 amino acids.

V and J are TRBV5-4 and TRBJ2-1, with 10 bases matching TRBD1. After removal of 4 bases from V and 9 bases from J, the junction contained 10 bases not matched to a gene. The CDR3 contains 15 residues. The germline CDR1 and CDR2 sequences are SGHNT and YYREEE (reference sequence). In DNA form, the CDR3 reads TGTGCCAGCAGCCCAGGGGGACAGGGGTCGGGTGAGCAGTTCTTC. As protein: CASSPGGQGSGEQFF.

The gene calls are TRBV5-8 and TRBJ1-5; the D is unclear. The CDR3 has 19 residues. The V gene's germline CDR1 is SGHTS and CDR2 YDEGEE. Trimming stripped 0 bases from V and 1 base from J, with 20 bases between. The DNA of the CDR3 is TGTGCCAGCAGCTTGGCGACCATGAGTTTTACAGCAAGCAATCAGCCCCAGCATTTT. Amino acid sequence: CASSLATMSFTASNQPQHF.

Written as DNA, the CDR3 is TGCGCCAGCAGCCAAGGGACAGGGGGCAACATTCAGTACTTC. Protein product: CASSQGTGGNIQYF. The V and J genes are TRBV4-1 and TRBJ2-4; 11 bases map to TRBD1. The CDR3 totals 14 residues. Germline lookup yields CDR1 MGHRA and CDR2 YSYEKL. The V and J ends lost 1 base and 7 bases, in that order; junction bases with no gene match: 0.

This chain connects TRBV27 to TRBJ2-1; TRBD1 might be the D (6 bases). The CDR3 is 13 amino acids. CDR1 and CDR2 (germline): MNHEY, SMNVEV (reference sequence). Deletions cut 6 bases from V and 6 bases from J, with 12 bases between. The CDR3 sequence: CASSPQGLNEQFF. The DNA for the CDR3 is TGTGCCAGCAGCCCGCAGGGGCTCAATGAGCAGTTCTTC.

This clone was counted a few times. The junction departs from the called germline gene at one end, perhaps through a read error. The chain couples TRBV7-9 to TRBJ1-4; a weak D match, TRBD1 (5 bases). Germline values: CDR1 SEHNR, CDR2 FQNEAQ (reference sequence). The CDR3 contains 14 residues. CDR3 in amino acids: CSSSLGHLNEKLFF. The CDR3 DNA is TGTTCCAGCAGCTTAGGACATCTTAATGAAAAACTGTTTTTT.

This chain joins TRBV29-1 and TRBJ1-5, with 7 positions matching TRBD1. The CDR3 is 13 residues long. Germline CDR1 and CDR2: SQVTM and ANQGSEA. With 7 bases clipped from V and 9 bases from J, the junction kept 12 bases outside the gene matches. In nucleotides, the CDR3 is TGCAGCGCTATTGGACAGGCCGAGGGGCCCCAGCATTTT. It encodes CSAIGQAEGPQHF.

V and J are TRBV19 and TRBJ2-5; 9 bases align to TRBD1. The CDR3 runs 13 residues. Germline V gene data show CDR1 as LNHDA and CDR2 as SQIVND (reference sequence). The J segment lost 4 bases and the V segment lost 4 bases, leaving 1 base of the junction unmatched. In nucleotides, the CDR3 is TGTGCCAGTAGTAGGGACAGGGTAGAGACCCAGTACTTC. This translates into CASSRDRVETQYF.

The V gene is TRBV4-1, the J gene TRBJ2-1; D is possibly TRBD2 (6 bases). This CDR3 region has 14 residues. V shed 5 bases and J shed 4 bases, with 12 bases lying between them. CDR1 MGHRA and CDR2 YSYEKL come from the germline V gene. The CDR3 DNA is TGCGCCAGCAGCTTAGGAGGGGATTACAATGAGCAGTTCTTC. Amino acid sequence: CASSLGGDYNEQFF.

CDR3 loop: CASSLKLAFSYEQYF. The CDR3 DNA follows: TGTGCCAGCAGTCTGAAATTAGCGTTCTCCTACGAGCAGTACTTC. V is TRBV28 and J is TRBJ2-7, with D possibly TRBD2 on 5 matching bases. Between the trimmed V and J ends, which lost 5 bases and 0 bases, there was a span of 14 bases. The CDR3 is 15 amino acids. CDR1 and CDR2 (germline): MDHEN, SYDVKM. Filled out from reference TRBV28 and TRBJ2-7, the complete variable domain reads DVKVTQSSRYLVKRTGEKVFLECVQDMDHENMFWYRQDPGLGLRLIYFSYDVKMKEKGDIPEGYSVSREKKERFSLILESASTNQTSMYLCASSLKLAFSYEQYFGPGTRLTVT.

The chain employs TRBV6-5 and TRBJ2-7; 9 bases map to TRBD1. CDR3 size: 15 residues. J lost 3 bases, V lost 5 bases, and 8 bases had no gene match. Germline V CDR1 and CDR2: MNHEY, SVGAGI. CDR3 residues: CASSGNRDRVYEQYF. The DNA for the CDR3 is TGTGCCAGCAGTGGCAACCGGGACAGGGTCTACGAGCAGTACTTC.

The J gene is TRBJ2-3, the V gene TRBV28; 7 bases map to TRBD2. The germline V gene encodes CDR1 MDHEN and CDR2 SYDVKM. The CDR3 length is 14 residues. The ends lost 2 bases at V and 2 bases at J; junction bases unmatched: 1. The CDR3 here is CASSLGLVTDTQYF. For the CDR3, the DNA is TGTGCCAGCAGTTTAGGACTAGTCACAGATACGCAGTATTTT.

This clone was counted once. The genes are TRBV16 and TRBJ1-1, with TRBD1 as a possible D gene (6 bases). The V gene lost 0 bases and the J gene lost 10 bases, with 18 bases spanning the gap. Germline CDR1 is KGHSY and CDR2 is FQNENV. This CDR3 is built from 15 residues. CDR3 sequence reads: CASSQSASGGQGAFF. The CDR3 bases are TGTGCCAGCAGCCAATCAGCGTCTGGGGGCCAAGGAGCTTTCTTT.

CDR3 sequence (DNA): TGTGCCAGCTCACCAACCAGGGTTAGGGAATACGAGCAGTACTTC. Amino acids: CASSPTRVREYEQYF. V gene TRBV18 combines with J gene TRBJ2-7, with D possibly matching TRBD1 (5 bases). CDR1 and CDR2 from the germline V gene are KGHSH and LQKENI. Trimming took 2 bases from V and 4 from J, leaving 15 bases between them. The CDR3 sequence is 15 residues long.